The 5 T cell receptor beta chains presented below share a single source sample, sequenced in a study of T cells in Graves' hyperthyroidism and ophthalmopathy. RNA transcripts provided the source from which TCR beta CDR3 regions were amplified. HTBI primers were used for first-round RT-PCR of the TCR CDR3. TCRdb ran MiXCR on the multiplex PCR reads and lists one entry per CDR3 protein. The sample lists 500,000 to 550,000 distinct CDR3 sequences; nearly 20% were seen once. Input material: blood. These receptors came from a man aged 35-49 years with Graves' ophthalmopathy.

With regard to this clonotype: A much larger clone differs from this one at a single base, so this may be a read error. The chain combines TRBV28 with TRBJ1-2; weak D call: TRBD1 (5 bases). Trimming removed 10 bases from V and 1 base from J, with 22 bases in between. Germline V gene data show CDR1 as MDHEN and CDR2 as SYDVKM. The CDR3 has 16 amino acids. CDR3 protein: CAIREDRRRDNYGYTF. The CDR3 DNA sequence: TGTGCCATCAGGGAGGATCGTAGACGGGATAACTATGGCTACACCTTC.

This clonotype was found a few times. The chain recombines TRBV12-3 or TRBV12-4 with TRBJ2-4, with D tentatively TRBD2 (5 bases). This CDR3 comprises 11 residues. V lost 7 bases to trimming and J lost 7 bases, with 8 bases between them. CDR3: CASKRRNIQYF. Written as DNA, the CDR3 is TGTGCCAGCAAACGGAGGAACATTCAGTACTTC.

This rearrangement joins TRBV7-2 to TRBJ2-3, with 9 bases aligning to TRBD2. Germline V gene data show CDR1 as SGHTA and CDR2 as FQGNSA. J was trimmed by 5 bases and V by 1 base; bases with no gene match: 7. The CDR3 sequence is 16 residues long. The CDR3 here is CASSLDGGGARDTQYF. In DNA form, the CDR3 reads TGTGCCAGCAGCTTAGATGGCGGGGGGGCAAGAGATACGCAGTATTTT.

This clonotype was found many times. The chain uses TRBV18 and TRBJ1-5, with D unclear. The germline V and J ends were trimmed by 6 bases and 3 bases, with 12 bases remaining between them. The CDR3 extends over 14 amino acids. Germline-derived CDR1 and CDR2 are KGHSH and LQKENI. CDR3 sequence reads: CASSADGPNQPQHF. DNA of the CDR3: TGTGCCAGCTCGGCTGATGGCCCCAATCAGCCCCAGCATTTT. Variable domain in full (rest from reference TRBV18 and TRBJ1-5): NAGVMQNPRHLVRRRGQEARLRCSPMKGHSHVYWYRQLPEEGLKFMVYLQKENIIDESGMPKERFSAEFPKEGPSILRIQQVVRGDSAAYFCASSADGPNQPQHFGDGTRLSIL.

This clonotype occurred a few times. V usage is TRBV20-1 and J usage is TRBJ1-6; D is unclear. V was cut by 3 bases and J by 10 bases, with 16 bases left in between. The CDR3 sequence is 14 residues long. The germline V gene has CDR1 DFQATT and CDR2 SNEGSKA (reference sequence). The CDR3, as DNA: TGCAGTGCTAGTTCGGGTCACCTGGGCTCACCCCTCCACTTT. It codes for CSASSGHLGSPLHF.